The count of the clone carrying this T cell receptor beta chain is one. Donors in the study were healthy people who gave bone marrow. The sample is drawn from a study of cytomegalovirus exposure and HLA in healthy donors. Study background: One earlier analysis, a look at 180 million or so T cells, found around 110 million unique TCR beta sequences. Early on, a data release was issued that held 85 million to 95 million unique TCRs from HLA-typed donors. Genotyping of 430 or so donors showed that 70% to 90% belonged to the Caucasian-associated ancestry cluster.

The germline V gene encodes CDR1 SGHKS and CDR2 YYEKEE (reference sequence). V was clipped by 4 bases and J by 2 bases; unmatched bases: 5. The CDR3 runs to 15 residues. 60 Vbeta and 13 Jbeta primers were used in PCR. The assay was immunoSEQ multiplex PCR, and TCRdb's table has in-frame clones only and misses some. There are approximately 190,000 clones in the sample; 81% occur only once, and more than 3% lies in the top ten. The chain joins TRBV5-5 to TRBJ1-3; 8 nucleotides align to TRBD1. The origin of this receptor is a man between 35 and 55 years old in good health and CMV-seropositive. Sequences were obtained from PBMCs. DNA for the CDR3: TGTGCCAGCAGCCTCGACAGGGGACCTGGAAACACCATATATTTT. Translation: CASSLDRGPGNTIYF.